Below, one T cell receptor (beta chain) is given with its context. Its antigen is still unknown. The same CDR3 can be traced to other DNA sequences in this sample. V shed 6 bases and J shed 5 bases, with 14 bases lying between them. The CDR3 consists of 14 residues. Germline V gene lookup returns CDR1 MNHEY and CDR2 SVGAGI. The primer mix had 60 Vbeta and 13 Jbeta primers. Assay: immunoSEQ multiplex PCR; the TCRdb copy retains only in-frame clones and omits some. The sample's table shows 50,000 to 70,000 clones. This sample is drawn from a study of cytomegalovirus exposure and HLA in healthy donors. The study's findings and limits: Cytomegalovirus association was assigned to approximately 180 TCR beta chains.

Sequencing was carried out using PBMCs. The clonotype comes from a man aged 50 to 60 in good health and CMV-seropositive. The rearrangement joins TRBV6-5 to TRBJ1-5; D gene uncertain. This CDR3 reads CASRDRERDQPQHF. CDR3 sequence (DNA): TGTGCCAGCAGGGACCGCGAGCGGGATCAGCCCCAGCATTTT.